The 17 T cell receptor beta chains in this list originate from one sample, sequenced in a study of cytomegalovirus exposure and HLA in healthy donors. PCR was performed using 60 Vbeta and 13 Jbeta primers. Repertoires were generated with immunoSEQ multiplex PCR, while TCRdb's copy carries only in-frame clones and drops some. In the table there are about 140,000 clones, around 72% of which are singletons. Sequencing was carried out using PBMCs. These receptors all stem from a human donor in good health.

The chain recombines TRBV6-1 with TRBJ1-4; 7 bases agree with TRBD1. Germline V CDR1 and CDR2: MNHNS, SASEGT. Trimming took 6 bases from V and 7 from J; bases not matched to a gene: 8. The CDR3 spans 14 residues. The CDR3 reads CASSTGAGSEKLFF. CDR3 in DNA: TGTGCCAGCAGCACAGGGGCGGGGAGTGAAAAACTGTTTTTT.

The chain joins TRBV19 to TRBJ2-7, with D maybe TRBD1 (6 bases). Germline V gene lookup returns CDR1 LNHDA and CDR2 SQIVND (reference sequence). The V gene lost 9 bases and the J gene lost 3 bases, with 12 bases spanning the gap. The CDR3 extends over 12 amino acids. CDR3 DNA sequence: TGTGCCAGCGGACAGCCTGGCTACGAGCAGTACTTC. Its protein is CASGQPGYEQYF.

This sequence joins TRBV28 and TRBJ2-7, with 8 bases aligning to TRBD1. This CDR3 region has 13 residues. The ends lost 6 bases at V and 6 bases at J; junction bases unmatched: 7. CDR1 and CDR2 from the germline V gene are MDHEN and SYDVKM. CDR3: CASRQGARTEQYF. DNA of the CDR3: TGTGCCAGCAGGCAGGGGGCTCGTACCGAGCAGTACTTC.

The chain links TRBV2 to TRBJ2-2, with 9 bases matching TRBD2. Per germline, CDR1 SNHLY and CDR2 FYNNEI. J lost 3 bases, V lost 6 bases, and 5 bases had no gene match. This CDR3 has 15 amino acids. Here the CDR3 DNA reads TGTGCCAGCAGACTAGCGGGCCACTACACCGGGGAGCTGTTTTTT. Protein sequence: CASRLAGHYTGELFF.

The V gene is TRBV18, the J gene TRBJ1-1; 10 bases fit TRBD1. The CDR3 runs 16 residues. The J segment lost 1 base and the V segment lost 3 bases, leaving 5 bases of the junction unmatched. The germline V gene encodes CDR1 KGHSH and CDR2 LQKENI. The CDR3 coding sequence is TGTGCCAGCTCACCGGGACAGGGGCCTCGGAACACTGAAGCTTTCTTT. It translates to CASSPGQGPRNTEAFF.

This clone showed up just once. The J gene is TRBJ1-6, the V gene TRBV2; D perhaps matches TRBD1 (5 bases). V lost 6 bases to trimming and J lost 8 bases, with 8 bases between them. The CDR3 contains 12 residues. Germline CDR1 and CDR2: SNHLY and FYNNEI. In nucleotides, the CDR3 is TGTGCCAGCAGGGGGCTTGATTCACCCCTCCACTTT. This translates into CASRGLDSPLHF.

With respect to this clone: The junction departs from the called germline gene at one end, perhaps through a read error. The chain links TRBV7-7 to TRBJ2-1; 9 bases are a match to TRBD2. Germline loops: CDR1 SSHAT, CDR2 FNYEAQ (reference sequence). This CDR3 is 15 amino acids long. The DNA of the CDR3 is TGTGCTAGCAGCTTAAGCGGGGGGACCCTGGATGAGCAGTTCTTC. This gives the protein CASSLSGGTLDEQFF.

The CDR3 nucleotides are TGCGCCAGCAAACGGACAGTCGAGAACACTGAAGCTTTCTTT. This sequence encodes CASKRTVENTEAFF. This chain links TRBV5-1 with TRBJ1-1, with D perhaps matching TRBD1 (6 bases). This CDR3 contains 14 residues. Germline CDR1 is SGHRS and CDR2 is YFSETQ. V lost 6 bases, J lost 1 base, and 13 bases lay in between. Full variable domain (rest looked up from reference TRBV5-1 and TRBJ1-1): KAGVTQTPRYLIKTRGQQVTLSCSPISGHRSVSWYQQTPGQGLQFLFEYFSETQRNKGNFPGRFSGRQFSNSRSEMNVSTLELGDSALYLCASKRTVENTEAFFGQGTRLTVV.

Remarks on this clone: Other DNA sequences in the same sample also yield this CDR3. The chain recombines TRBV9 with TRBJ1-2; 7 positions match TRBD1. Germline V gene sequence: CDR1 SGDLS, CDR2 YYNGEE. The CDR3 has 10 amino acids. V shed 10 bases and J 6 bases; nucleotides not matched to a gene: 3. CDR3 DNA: TGTGCCTCAGGGGGGAATGGCTACACCTTC. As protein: CASGGNGYTF.

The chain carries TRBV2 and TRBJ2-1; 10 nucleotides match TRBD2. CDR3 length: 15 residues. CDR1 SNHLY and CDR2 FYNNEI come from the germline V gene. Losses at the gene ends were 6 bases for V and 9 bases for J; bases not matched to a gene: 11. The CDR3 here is CASSPSSGRIIEQFF. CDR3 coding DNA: TGTGCCAGCAGCCCTTCTAGCGGGAGAATCATTGAGCAGTTCTTC.

CDR3 sequence: CASSLYSGSNYGYTF. The CDR3 nucleotides are TGTGCCAGCTCACTATATAGCGGATCTAACTATGGCTACACCTTC. The chain combines TRBV18 with TRBJ1-2; D uncertain. CDR3 length: 15 amino acids. CDR1 and CDR2 (germline): KGHSH, LQKENI. Trimming left V 4 bases short and J 0 bases short, with 12 bases between.

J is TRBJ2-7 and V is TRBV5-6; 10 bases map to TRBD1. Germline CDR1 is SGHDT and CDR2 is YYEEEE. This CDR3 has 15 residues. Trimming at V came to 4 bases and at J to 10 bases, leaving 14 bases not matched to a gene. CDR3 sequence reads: CASSNQDRGRSGQYF. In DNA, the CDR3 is TGTGCCAGCAGCAACCAAGACAGGGGGCGCAGCGGACAGTACTTC.

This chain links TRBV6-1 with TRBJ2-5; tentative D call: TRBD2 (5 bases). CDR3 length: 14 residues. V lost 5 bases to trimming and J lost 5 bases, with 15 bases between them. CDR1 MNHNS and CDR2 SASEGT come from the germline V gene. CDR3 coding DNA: TGTGCCAGCAGTCCGACACTTAGCGAGGAGACCCAGTACTTC. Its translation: CASSPTLSEETQYF.

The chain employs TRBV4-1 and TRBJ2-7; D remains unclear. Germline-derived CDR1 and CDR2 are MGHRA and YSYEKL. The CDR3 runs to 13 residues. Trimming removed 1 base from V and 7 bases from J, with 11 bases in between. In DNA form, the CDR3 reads TGCGCCAGCAGCCAAGCTGAGACACGGGAGCAGTACTTC. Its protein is CASSQAETREQYF.

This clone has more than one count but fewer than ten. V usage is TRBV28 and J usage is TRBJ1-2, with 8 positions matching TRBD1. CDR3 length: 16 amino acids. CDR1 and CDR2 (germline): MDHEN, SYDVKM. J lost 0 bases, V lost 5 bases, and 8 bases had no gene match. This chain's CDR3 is CASSRGQASANYGYTF. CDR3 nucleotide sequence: TGTGCCAGCAGTAGGGGACAGGCCTCAGCTAACTATGGCTACACCTTC.

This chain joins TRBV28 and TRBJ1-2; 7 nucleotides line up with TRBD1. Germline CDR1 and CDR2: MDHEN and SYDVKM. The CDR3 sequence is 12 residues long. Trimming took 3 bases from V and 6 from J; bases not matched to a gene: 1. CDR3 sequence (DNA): TGTGCCAGCAGTTTGACAGGGAATGGCTACACCTTC. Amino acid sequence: CASSLTGNGYTF.

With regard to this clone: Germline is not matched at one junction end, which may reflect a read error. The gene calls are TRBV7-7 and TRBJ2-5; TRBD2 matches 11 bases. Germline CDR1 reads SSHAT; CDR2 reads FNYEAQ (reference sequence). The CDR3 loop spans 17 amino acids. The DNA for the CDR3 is TGTGCTAGCAGCTTAGGAGGACTAGCGGGTAACCAAGAGACCCAGTACTTC. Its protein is CASSLGGLAGNQETQYF.